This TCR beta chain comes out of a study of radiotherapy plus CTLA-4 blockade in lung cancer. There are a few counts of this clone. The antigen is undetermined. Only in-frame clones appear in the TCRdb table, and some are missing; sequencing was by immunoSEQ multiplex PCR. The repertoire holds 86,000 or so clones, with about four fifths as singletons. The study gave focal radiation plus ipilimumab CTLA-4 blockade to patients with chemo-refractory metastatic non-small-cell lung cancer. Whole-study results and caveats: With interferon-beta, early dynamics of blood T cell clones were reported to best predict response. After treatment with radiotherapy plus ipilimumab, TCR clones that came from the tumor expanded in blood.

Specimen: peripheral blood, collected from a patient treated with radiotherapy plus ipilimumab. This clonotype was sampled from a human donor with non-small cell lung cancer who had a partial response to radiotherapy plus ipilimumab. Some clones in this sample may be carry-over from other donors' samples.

The CDR3 DNA reads as TGTGCCAGCAGTACATACAGGGGGCGATGGGCCGAACGAGATACGCAGTATTTT. Its translation: CASSTYRGRWAERDTQYF. This chain links TRBV28 with TRBJ2-3, with TRBD1 identical over 9 bases. The CDR3 has 18 residues. CDR1 and CDR2 from the germline V gene are MDHEN and SYDVKM. Losses at the gene ends were 5 bases for V and 5 bases for J; bases not matched to a gene: 17.